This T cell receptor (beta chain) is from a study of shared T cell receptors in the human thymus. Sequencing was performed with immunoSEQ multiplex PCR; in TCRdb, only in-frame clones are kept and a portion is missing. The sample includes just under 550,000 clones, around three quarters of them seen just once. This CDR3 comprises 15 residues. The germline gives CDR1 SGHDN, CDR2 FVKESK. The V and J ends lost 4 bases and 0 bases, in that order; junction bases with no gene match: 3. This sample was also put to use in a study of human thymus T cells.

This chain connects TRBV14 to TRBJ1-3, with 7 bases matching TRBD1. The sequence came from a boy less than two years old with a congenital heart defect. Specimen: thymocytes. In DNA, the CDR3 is TGTGCCAGCAGCCTCGACAGGGCCTCTGGAAACACCATATATTTT. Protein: CASSLDRASGNTIYF.